The present T cell receptor (beta chain) was sequenced within a study of Graves' ophthalmopathy and Graves' hyperthyroidism. Background on the study: Stable hyperthyroidism meant no ophthalmopathy within 18 months of follow-up. Findings and caveats of the study: Most thyroid-expanded clonotypes exceeding 0.001 frequency were also found in blood.

For this clonotype: The antigen remains unidentified.

The authors amplified TCR beta CDR3 regions from RNA transcripts. A first-round RT-PCR used HTBI primers, followed by a second-round multiplex PCR. In TCRdb, the multiplex PCR reads were re-called with MiXCR into one record per CDR3 protein. The repertoire holds 560,000 or so distinct CDR3 sequences, with about 40% as singletons. This CDR3 is 14 amino acids long. Germline V gene data show CDR1 as SEHNR and CDR2 as FQNEAQ (reference sequence). The germline V and J ends were trimmed by 8 bases and 0 bases, with 14 bases remaining between them. The evidence that diagnosis relied on was clinical symptoms, serum thyroxine, TRAb, thyroid ultrasound and orbital computed tomography.

J is TRBJ2-7 and V is TRBV7-9, with D hard to call. The TCR originated in an adult man with Graves' hyperthyroidism. Material: peripheral blood or thyroid tissue (not recorded which). The DNA for the CDR3 is TGTGCCAGCGGAGTGGCAGCCCTCTCCTACGAGCAGTACTTC. This translates into CASGVAALSYEQYF.